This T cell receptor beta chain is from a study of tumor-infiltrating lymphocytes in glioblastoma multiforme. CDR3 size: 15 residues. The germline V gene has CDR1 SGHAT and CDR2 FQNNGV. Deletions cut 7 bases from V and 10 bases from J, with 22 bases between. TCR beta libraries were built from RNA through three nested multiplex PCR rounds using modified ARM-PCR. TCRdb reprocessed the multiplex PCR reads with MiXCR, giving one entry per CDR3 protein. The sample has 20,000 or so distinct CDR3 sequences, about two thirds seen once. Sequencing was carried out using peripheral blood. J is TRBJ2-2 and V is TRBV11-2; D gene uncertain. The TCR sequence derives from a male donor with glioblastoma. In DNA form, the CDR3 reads TGTGCCAGCATCTATGCCCCGGCCCGATCCGTGGAGCTGTTTTTT. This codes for CASIYAPARSVELFF.